This TCR beta chain was obtained from a study of control samples from healthy donors and cancer patients. Some clones are missing from TCRdb's copy, which holds only in-frame ones; the method was immunoSEQ multiplex PCR. The sample records 60,000 to 85,000 clones, 85% to 95% being singletons. Germline assignment: CDR1 MGHDK and CDR2 SYGVNS. The CDR3 contains 14 residues. Trimming removed 6 bases from V and 4 bases from J, with 12 bases in between. This receptor was taken from a woman aged 55-69 years in good health. The specimen was blood. V usage is TRBV25-1 and J usage is TRBJ1-4; possible D gene TRBD1, 6 bases. CDR3: CASRGDTINEKLFF. CDR3 coding DNA: TGTGCCAGCAGAGGGGACACGATTAATGAAAAACTGTTTTTT.